The 15 T cell receptor beta chains in this list originate from one sample, sequenced in a study of cytomegalovirus exposure and HLA in healthy donors. Primers: 60 Vbeta forward and 13 Jbeta reverse. Sequencing used immunoSEQ multiplex PCR; TCRdb keeps in-frame clones, though not all of them. Counted here are approximately 170,000 clones, approximately 84% occurring once; the ten biggest clones make up 7%. Specimen: PBMCs. The receptors here all came from a woman aged 40 to 50 in good health and CMV-seropositive.

The rearrangement joins TRBV6-5 to TRBJ2-2; D may be TRBD2 (6 bases). V gave up 7 bases and J gave up 3 bases, with 9 bases separating them. CDR3 length equals 13 residues. Germline assignment: CDR1 MNHEY and CDR2 SVGAGI. The CDR3 coding sequence is TGTGCCAGCACCGGGGGAGACACCGGGGAGCTGTTTTTT. Translating it yields CASTGGDTGELFF.

Turning to this clone: Since a much larger clone is just one base distant, this may be a read error. The CDR3 nucleotides read TGTGCCACCAGCTCCCCGGAGAGGGACACTAATTACGAGCAGTACTTC. Residues: CATSSPERDTNYEQYF. The J gene is TRBJ2-5, the V gene TRBV15, with a weak D call TRBD1 (6 bases). The J call may be incorrect, as the DNA end agrees better with TRBJ2-7. The CDR3 contains 16 residues. CDR1 is LNHNV, CDR2 YYDKDF, per germline (reference sequence).

Points on this clone: Relative to the germline gene, one junction end is altered; a read error may explain this. This sequence joins TRBV5-6 and TRBJ1-1; possible D gene TRBD1, 6 bases. The CDR3 has 15 amino acids. Per germline, CDR1 SGHDT and CDR2 YYEEEE. The CDR3 nucleotides read TGTGCCATCAGCGTACAGGGTCTAGCCTTGACTGAAGCTTTCTTT. Protein sequence: CAISVQGLALTEAFF.

This chain connects TRBV5-1 to TRBJ1-4, with 7 bases fitting TRBD1. The germline V gene has CDR1 SGHRS and CDR2 YFSETQ. V was pared by 5 bases and J by 4 bases, with 8 bases of the junction left unmatched. CDR3 length: 15 amino acids. CDR3 DNA: TGCGCCAGCAGAGGCCGGGACAGCCTTAATGAAAAACTGTTTTTT. This translates into CASRGRDSLNEKLFF.

This clone was detected only a few times. The V and J genes are TRBV6-5 and TRBJ1-5; D is possibly TRBD1 (6 bases). Germline CDR1 is MNHEY and CDR2 is SVGAGI. This CDR3 comprises 13 residues. V was clipped by 8 bases and J by 3 bases, with 11 bases between them. The CDR3 loop is CASFGQFNQPQHF. DNA of the CDR3: TGTGCCAGCTTTGGACAGTTCAATCAGCCCCAGCATTTT.

V gene TRBV19 combines with J gene TRBJ1-2; tentatively, D is TRBD1 (6 bases). Germline V CDR1 and CDR2: LNHDA, SQIVND (reference sequence). The length of the CDR3 is 18 residues. The V end was cut by 5 bases, the J end by 8 bases, with 30 bases between. The CDR3 DNA is TGTGCCAGTAGTTATATCCCAAAAATCGGGGGGCACCGGGACGGCTACACCTTC. This translates into CASSYIPKIGGHRDGYTF.

The rearrangement links TRBV7-3 to TRBJ2-3, with 8 positions matching TRBD2. Losses at the gene ends were 1 base for V and 4 bases for J; bases not matched to a gene: 4. CDR3 length: 15 residues. Germline assignment: CDR1 SGHTA and CDR2 FQGTGA. This CDR3 reads CASSLSPGGADTQYF. The CDR3 region has the DNA TGTGCCAGCAGCTTAAGTCCGGGGGGGGCAGATACGCAGTATTTT.

The chain couples TRBV7-2 to TRBJ2-7; possible D gene TRBD2, 5 bases. The germline V gene encodes CDR1 SGHTA and CDR2 FQGNSA. The CDR3 is 15 amino acids. V was clipped by 3 bases and J by 2 bases, with 14 bases between them. CDR3 nucleotides: TGTGCCAGCAGCTTGAAGGGAGCAGGCCCCTACGAGCAGTACTTC. Amino acid sequence: CASSLKGAGPYEQYF.

This clone appeared once. V and J are TRBV14 and TRBJ1-1; D is ambiguous. The CDR3 loop spans 15 amino acids. Germline V gene sequence: CDR1 SGHDN, CDR2 FVKESK. V was pared by 3 bases and J by 0 bases, with 11 bases between. The CDR3: CASSHWENMNTEAFF. Written as DNA, the CDR3 is TGTGCCAGCAGCCATTGGGAGAACATGAACACTGAAGCTTTCTTT.

This chain connects TRBV27 to TRBJ2-2; the match to TRBD1 covers 7 bases. This CDR3 region has 15 residues. V gave up 5 bases and J gave up 4 bases; unmatched junction bases: 7. Germline V gene lookup returns CDR1 MNHEY and CDR2 SMNVEV (reference sequence). The CDR3 loop reads CASSVDRVSTGELFF. The CDR3 coding sequence is TGTGCCAGCAGTGTTGACAGGGTGAGCACCGGGGAGCTGTTTTTT.

The chain recombines TRBV28 with TRBJ1-6; 10 bases match TRBD1. The germline CDR1 and CDR2 sequences are MDHEN and SYDVKM. The CDR3 totals 18 residues. J gave up 10 bases and V 6 bases, and 18 bases lay outside the gene matches. The CDR3 is CASSLLGSDRGQTSPLHF. The DNA of the CDR3 is TGTGCCAGCAGCCTACTAGGATCCGACAGGGGGCAAACCTCACCCCTCCACTTT. Supplemented by reference TRBV28 and TRBJ1-6, the full variable domain reads DVKVTQSSRYLVKRTGEKVFLECVQDMDHENMFWYRQDPGLGLRLIYFSYDVKMKEKGDIPEGYSVSREKKERFSLILESASTNQTSMYLCASSLLGSDRGQTSPLHFGNGTRLTVT.

The sample holds one count of this clone. The rearrangement uses TRBV5-1 and TRBJ1-4, with D perhaps matching TRBD1 (5 bases). CDR1 is SGHRS and CDR2 is YFSETQ in the germline V gene. Deletions cut 0 bases from V and 6 bases from J, with 12 bases between. CDR3 length equals 15 residues. CDR3 sequence: CASSLVGAMDEKLFF. The CDR3 coding sequence is TGCGCCAGCAGCTTGGTAGGGGCTATGGATGAAAAACTGTTTTTT.

This chain links TRBV5-1 with TRBJ2-2, with unresolved D. Trimming cost V 1 base and J 4 bases, with 5 bases left between them. The CDR3 is 13 residues long. Germline V lookup: CDR1 SGHRS, CDR2 YFSETQ. CDR3: CASSLPGTGELFF. In DNA form, the CDR3 reads TGCGCCAGCAGCTTGCCGGGCACCGGGGAGCTGTTTTTT.

This chain links TRBV19 with TRBJ2-2; possibly TRBD1 for D (5 bases). Germline V gene sequence: CDR1 LNHDA, CDR2 SQIVND (reference sequence). The CDR3 contains 16 residues. The ends were cut back, 6 bases at V and 0 bases at J, with 14 bases in the middle. The CDR3 spells CASRTDGATNTGELFF. DNA of the CDR3: TGTGCCAGTAGAACCGATGGGGCTACGAACACCGGGGAGCTGTTTTTT.

In DNA form, the CDR3 reads TGCGCCAGCAGCCCAGGTAGCAATCAGCCCCAGCATTTT. This gives the protein CASSPGSNQPQHF. The J gene is TRBJ1-5, the V gene TRBV5-1; D is ambiguous. This CDR3 spans 13 amino acids. Germline assignment: CDR1 SGHRS and CDR2 YFSETQ. V was clipped by 4 bases and J by 0 bases, with 5 bases between them.